Shown below are 30 T cell receptor beta chains from a single sample sequenced in a study of monozygotic twins with inflammatory bowel disease. For each CDR3 protein, TCRdb gives one entry from its re-call of the 5' RACE reads, without DNA. The sample shows some 160,000 distinct CDR3 sequences, and about 7.4% sits with its ten largest clones. What was sequenced was blood. The source is a human donor with ulcerative colitis or Crohn's disease, or a healthy co-twin of an affected twin (not recorded which).

This chain connects TRBV6-1 to TRBJ1-2. There are 16 residues in the CDR3. CDR1 is MNHNS and CDR2 is SASEGT in the germline V gene. CDR3 sequence reads: CAITVSPVGRGYGYTF.

V usage is TRBV30 and J usage is TRBJ1-1; TCRdb's D gene call, TRBD1, goes unchecked for lack of DNA. Per the germline V gene, CDR1 is GTSNPN and CDR2 is SVGIG (reference sequence). CDR3 size: 11 residues. CDR3 loop: CAWRDRNEAFF.

The chain recombines TRBV27 with TRBJ2-7; TCRdb indicates TRBD1, and absent DNA this call remains unverified. This CDR3 has 17 residues. Germline V gene data show CDR1 as MNHEY and CDR2 as SMNVEV (reference sequence). CDR3 amino acids: CASSGSGAWLRKSEQYF.

This chain connects TRBV10-3 to TRBJ1-4; TCRdb's assignment of TRBD1 cannot be checked, as there is no DNA. Germline lookup yields CDR1 ENHRY and CDR2 SYGVKD. CDR3 size: 14 residues. CDR3 region: CAISAQGAEEKLFF.

The J gene is TRBJ2-2, the V gene TRBV11-3. Germline V CDR1 and CDR2: SGHNT, YENEEA. The CDR3 has 17 amino acids. CDR3 in amino acids: CASSLDRVSKNTGELFF.

V is TRBV18 and J is TRBJ2-7; TCRdb's D call of TRBD2 is untestable without DNA. Germline CDR1 and CDR2: KGHSH and LQKENI. CDR3 size: 14 residues. CDR3: CASSPKAGVLEQYF.

This chain connects TRBV7-9 to TRBJ1-2. The length of the CDR3 is 13 residues. Germline CDR1 and CDR2: SEHNR and FQNEAQ (reference sequence). The CDR3 here is CASSFLEFYGYTF.

The J gene is TRBJ2-3, the V gene TRBV20-1; there is no DNA to check the TCRdb D call of TRBD1. This CDR3 is 13 amino acids long. CDR1 is DFQATT and CDR2 is SNEGSKA in the germline V gene (reference sequence). CDR3 region: CSAIGGDVGTQYF.

The V call is TRBV28, the J call TRBJ2-6. CDR1 and CDR2 from the germline V gene are MDHEN and SYDVKM. This CDR3 region has 12 residues. CDR3 sequence: CASSYLTRALTF.

The chain carries TRBV20-1 and TRBJ2-7; the D call from TCRdb, TRBD2, cannot be confirmed without DNA. This CDR3 spans 12 amino acids. Germline values: CDR1 DFQATT, CDR2 SNEGSKA (reference sequence). The CDR3 loop reads CSARGTSGDSHF.

The chain recombines TRBV27 with TRBJ1-2. Germline CDR1 and CDR2: MNHEY and SMNVEV (reference sequence). The CDR3 is 14 amino acids. The CDR3 spells CASRSGTATYGYTF.

The V gene is TRBV5-1, the J gene TRBJ1-1; lacking DNA, the TRBD1 call made by TCRdb goes unchecked. Germline assignment: CDR1 SGHRS and CDR2 YFSETQ. CDR3 length: 15 amino acids. CDR3 sequence reads: CASSLYDRVGTEAFF.

The chain uses TRBV5-1 and TRBJ2-7. CDR3 length: 15 residues. Germline lookup yields CDR1 SGHRS and CDR2 YFSETQ. CDR3 loop: CASSPDLWSSYEQYF.

The genes are TRBV6-1 and TRBJ1-1; TCRdb picks TRBD1, but there is no DNA to check that call. The germline V gene encodes CDR1 MNHNS and CDR2 SASEGT. The CDR3 totals 16 residues. CDR3 region: CASSKDRAGRGTEAFF.

This chain links TRBV7-9 with TRBJ2-3; the D gene TCRdb calls, TRBD2, cannot be checked with no DNA. Germline V gives CDR1 SEHNR, CDR2 FQNEAQ (reference sequence). This CDR3 spans 13 amino acids. The CDR3 sequence: CASSWPGLDTQYF.

The chain carries TRBV5-1 and TRBJ2-2; TCRdb indicates TRBD1, and absent DNA this call remains unverified. This CDR3 region has 16 residues. CDR1 and CDR2 from the germline V gene are SGHRS and YFSETQ. The CDR3 sequence is CASSGARGANTGELFF.

This rearrangement joins TRBV10-3 to TRBJ2-7; TCRdb designates TRBD2, a call that cannot be tested without DNA. CDR1 and CDR2 (germline): ENHRY, SYGVKD. CDR3 length: 12 amino acids. The CDR3 is CAIKGLGQEQYF.

The chain is built from TRBV10-3 and TRBJ2-1; TCRdb reports TRBD2, a call that lacks DNA to check it against. This CDR3 has 14 amino acids. CDR1 is ENHRY, CDR2 SYGVKD, per germline. CDR3 sequence reads: CAIRGTSGNNEQFF.

The chain is built from TRBV27 and TRBJ2-2; TCRdb returns TRBD1, unconfirmable since there is no DNA. CDR1 is MNHEY, CDR2 SMNVEV, per germline (reference sequence). The CDR3 extends over 16 amino acids. This CDR3 reads CASSLSPGGNTGELFF.

The rearrangement uses TRBV20-1 and TRBJ2-1; checking the TCRdb D call of TRBD1 is not possible without DNA. The CDR3 contains 15 residues. CDR1 is DFQATT and CDR2 is SNEGSKA in the germline V gene (reference sequence). The CDR3 here is CSARRDRGNYNEQFF.

This sequence joins TRBV7-2 and TRBJ1-6. This CDR3 comprises 15 residues. The germline V gene has CDR1 SGHTA and CDR2 FQGNSA. CDR3 residues: CASSLAERDNSPLHF.

The V and J genes are TRBV9 and TRBJ1-6; as DNA is missing, the TRBD1 call by TCRdb cannot be tested. The CDR3 spans 18 residues. The germline CDR1 and CDR2 sequences are SGDLS and YYNGEE. The CDR3 spells CASSAEGDGSSYNSPLHF.

The rearrangement uses TRBV12-3 or TRBV12-4 and TRBJ2-1; TCRdb gives TRBD1 as the D gene, but with no DNA this cannot be confirmed. The CDR3 has 18 residues. The CDR3 here is CASSLALSGTGAYNEQFF.

The chain couples TRBV12-3 or TRBV12-4 to TRBJ1-1; TCRdb's assignment of TRBD1 cannot be checked, as there is no DNA. The CDR3 sequence is 15 residues long. This chain's CDR3 is CASSLIGAGRTEAFF.

This chain connects TRBV21-1 to TRBJ2-7. TRBV21-1 is recorded as a pseudogene. The CDR3 runs 12 residues. The CDR3 region is CASRNRSYEQYF.

This rearrangement joins TRBV7-7 to TRBJ2-1; TCRdb proposes TRBD2, but this gene call is untestable without DNA. This CDR3 spans 16 amino acids. CDR1 and CDR2 from the germline V gene are SSHAT and FNYEAQ (reference sequence). The CDR3 region is CASSPDSGASYNEQFF.

The chain carries TRBV20-1 and TRBJ1-4; the TRBD1 assignment by TCRdb is unverifiable without DNA. CDR1 DFQATT and CDR2 SNEGSKA come from the germline V gene (reference sequence). The length of the CDR3 is 15 residues. CDR3 amino acids: CSARDQKGIHEKLFF.

The chain uses TRBV6-5 and TRBJ1-5; TCRdb returns TRBD1, unconfirmable since there is no DNA. The CDR3 is 14 amino acids. From germline, CDR1 is MNHEY and CDR2 SVGAGI. CDR3 sequence: CASSYSGGDQPQHF.

V and J are TRBV28 and TRBJ2-5; there is no DNA to check the TCRdb D call of TRBD2. The CDR3 is made up of 13 amino acids. The germline V gene encodes CDR1 MDHEN and CDR2 SYDVKM. This CDR3 reads CASRESGQETQYF. The variable domain in full, completed from reference TRBV28 and TRBJ2-5, reads DVKVTQSSRYLVKRTGEKVFLECVQDMDHENMFWYRQDPGLGLRLIYFSYDVKMKEKGDIPEGYSVSREKKERFSLILESASTNQTSMYLCASRESGQETQYFGPGTRLLVL.

The J gene is TRBJ1-4, the V gene TRBV20-1. The CDR3 consists of 16 residues. The V gene's germline CDR1 is DFQATT and CDR2 SNEGSKA (reference sequence). This CDR3 reads CSAKEARRGGLEKLFF.